In this sample, the clone carrying this T cell receptor (beta chain) turned up once. Antigen: not known. CDR3 length: 15 amino acids. The V gene lost 5 bases and the J gene lost 11 bases, with 21 bases spanning the gap. The germline gives CDR1 MDHEN, CDR2 SYDVKM. This record comes from a study of cytomegalovirus exposure and HLA in healthy donors. Study overall: The 550 to 800 first-cohort repertoires and the 110 or so validation repertoires shared the same platform, a later analysis reported. Study observations and caveats: Researchers reported that a few CMV-associated chains were confirmed in vitro as CMV antigen-specific. Most TCR sequences showed up rarely, but some public TCRs showed up in many donors.

The table came from immunoSEQ multiplex PCR; TCRdb's copy has only in-frame clones and leaves some out. The table lists fewer than 250,000 clones, around 90% of them singletons. The donors formed part of the approximately 120-subject validation cohort, distinct from the approximately 670-subject first cohort. The V and J genes are TRBV28 and TRBJ1-4; a possible D gene is TRBD1 (5 bases). The sequence derives from a woman younger than 30 in good health and CMV-seropositive. Sequenced material: PBMCs. CDR3 sequence (DNA): TGTGCCAGCAGTCCATCCACGGGGGGGGGTCGGAAACTGTTTTTT. Translating it yields CASSPSTGGGRKLFF. Drawing the rest from reference TRBV28 and TRBJ1-4, the complete variable domain is DVKVTQSSRYLVKRTGEKVFLECVQDMDHENMFWYRQDPGLGLRLIYFSYDVKMKEKGDIPEGYSVSREKKERFSLILESASTNQTSMYLCASSPSTGGGRKLFFGSGTQLSVL.